The clone carrying this T cell receptor beta chain appeared once. This sample was taken from a study of control samples from healthy donors and cancer patients. From germline, CDR1 is KGHSH and CDR2 LQKENI. There are 16 residues in the CDR3. V was cut by 2 bases and J by 3 bases, with 14 bases left in between. Libraries were prepared by immunoSEQ multiplex PCR; TCRdb keeps only in-frame clonotypes and omits some of them. Of about 140,000 clones listed, 94% were seen once; the top ten hold less than 15%. Sequencing was performed on blood. The V and J genes are TRBV18 and TRBJ1-5; D perhaps matches TRBD1 (5 bases). This TCR was sampled from a man aged 40-49 years in good health. CDR3 sequence (DNA): TGTGCCAGCTCACCAGTAAGGGACGGGTACAATCAGCCCCAGCATTTT. Translation: CASSPVRDGYNQPQHF.